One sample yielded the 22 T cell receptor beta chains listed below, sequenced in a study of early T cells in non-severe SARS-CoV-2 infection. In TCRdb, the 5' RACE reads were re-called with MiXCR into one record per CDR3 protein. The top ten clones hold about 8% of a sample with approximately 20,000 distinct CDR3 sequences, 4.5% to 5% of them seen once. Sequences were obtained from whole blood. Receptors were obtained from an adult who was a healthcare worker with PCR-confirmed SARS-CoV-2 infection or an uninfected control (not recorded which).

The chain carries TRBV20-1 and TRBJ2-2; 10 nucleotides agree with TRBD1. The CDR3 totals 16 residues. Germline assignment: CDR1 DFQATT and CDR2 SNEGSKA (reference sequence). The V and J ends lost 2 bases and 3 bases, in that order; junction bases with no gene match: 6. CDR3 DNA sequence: TGCAGTGCTAGAAAACCGGGACAGGGGCACACCGGGGAGCTGTTTTTT. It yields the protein CSARKPGQGHTGELFF.

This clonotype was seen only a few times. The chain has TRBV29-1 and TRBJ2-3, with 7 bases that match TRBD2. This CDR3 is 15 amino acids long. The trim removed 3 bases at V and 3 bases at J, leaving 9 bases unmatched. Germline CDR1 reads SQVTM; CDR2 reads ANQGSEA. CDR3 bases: TGCAGCGTTGATTGGCTAGCGGTTATTACAGATACGCAGTATTTT. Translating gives CSVDWLAVITDTQYF.

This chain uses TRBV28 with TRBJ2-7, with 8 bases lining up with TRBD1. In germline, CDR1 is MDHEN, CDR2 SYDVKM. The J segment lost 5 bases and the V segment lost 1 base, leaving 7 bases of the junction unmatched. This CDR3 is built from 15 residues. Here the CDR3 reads CASSLFGQGIHEQYF. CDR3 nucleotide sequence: TGTGCCAGCAGTTTATTTGGACAGGGTATCCACGAGCAGTACTTC.

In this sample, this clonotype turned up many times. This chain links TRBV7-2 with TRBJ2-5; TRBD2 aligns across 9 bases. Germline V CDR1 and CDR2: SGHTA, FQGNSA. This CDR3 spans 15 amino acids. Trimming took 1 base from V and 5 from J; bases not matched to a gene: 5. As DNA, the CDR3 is TGTGCCAGCAGCTTAGTGGCGGGGGGGCTTGAGACCCAGTACTTC. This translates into CASSLVAGGLETQYF. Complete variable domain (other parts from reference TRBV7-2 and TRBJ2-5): GAGVSQSPSNKVTEKGKDVELRCDPISGHTALYWYRQSLGQGLEFLIYFQGNSAPDKSGLPSDRFSAERTGGSVSTLTIQRTQQEDSAVYLCASSLVAGGLETQYFGPGTRLLVL.

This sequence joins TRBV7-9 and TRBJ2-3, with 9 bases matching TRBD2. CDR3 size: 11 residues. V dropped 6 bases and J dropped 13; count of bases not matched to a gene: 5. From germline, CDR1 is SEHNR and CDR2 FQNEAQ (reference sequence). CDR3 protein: CASSSGTSKYF. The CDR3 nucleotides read TGTGCCAGCAGTTCCGGGACTAGCAAGTATTTT.

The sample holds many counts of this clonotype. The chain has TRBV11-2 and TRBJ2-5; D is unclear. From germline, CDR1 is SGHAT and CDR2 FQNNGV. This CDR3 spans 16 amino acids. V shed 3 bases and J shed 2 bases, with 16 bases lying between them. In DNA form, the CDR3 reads TGTGCCAGCAGCTTCAGGAGTTGGAAGGAACAAGAGACCCAGTACTTC. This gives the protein CASSFRSWKEQETQYF.

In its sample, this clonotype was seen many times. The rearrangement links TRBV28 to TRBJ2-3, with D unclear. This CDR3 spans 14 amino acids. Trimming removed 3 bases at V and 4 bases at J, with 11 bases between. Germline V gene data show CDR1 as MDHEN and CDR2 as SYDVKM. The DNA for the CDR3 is TGTGCCAGCAGTTTCGTCTCAAGATCAGATACGCAGTATTTT. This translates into CASSFVSRSDTQYF.

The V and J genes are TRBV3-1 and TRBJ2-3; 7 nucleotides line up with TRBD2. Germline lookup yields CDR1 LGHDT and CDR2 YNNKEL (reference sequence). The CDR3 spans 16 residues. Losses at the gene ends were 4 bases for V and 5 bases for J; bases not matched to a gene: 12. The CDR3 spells CASSLWDYPPRDTQYF. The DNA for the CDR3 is TGTGCCAGCAGCCTTTGGGACTATCCCCCTCGAGATACGCAGTATTTT.

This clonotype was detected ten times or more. The CDR3 bases are TGCAGTGCTAGAGGTCCACAGGGGGAAGCTAATTCACCCCTCCACTTT. Encoded protein: CSARGPQGEANSPLHF. This rearrangement joins TRBV20-1 to TRBJ1-6; 8 nucleotides agree with TRBD1. CDR1 DFQATT and CDR2 SNEGSKA come from the germline V gene (reference sequence). The CDR3 has 16 amino acids. V trimming: 1 base; J trimming: 6 bases; junction bases outside the gene matches: 8.

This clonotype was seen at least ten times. CDR3 residues: CASSYLGQVGKNTEAFF. CDR3 DNA sequence: TGTGCCAGCAGTTACCTTGGACAGGTCGGAAAGAACACTGAAGCTTTCTTT. V usage is TRBV6-7 and J usage is TRBJ1-1; 7 positions match TRBD1. TRBV6-7 is placed among ORFs of uncertain function. Germline trimming cut 2 bases from V and 1 base from J; bases unmatched to any gene: 10. The CDR3 totals 17 residues.

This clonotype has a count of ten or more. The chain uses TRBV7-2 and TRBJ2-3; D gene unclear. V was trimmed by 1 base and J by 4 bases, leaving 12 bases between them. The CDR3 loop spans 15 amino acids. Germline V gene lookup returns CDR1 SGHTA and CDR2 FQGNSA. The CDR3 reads CASSLEWDSSDTQYF. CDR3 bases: TGTGCCAGCAGCTTAGAGTGGGATTCCTCAGATACGCAGTATTTT. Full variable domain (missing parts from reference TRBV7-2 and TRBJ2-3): GAGVSQSPSNKVTEKGKDVELRCDPISGHTALYWYRQSLGQGLEFLIYFQGNSAPDKSGLPSDRFSAERTGGSVSTLTIQRTQQEDSAVYLCASSLEWDSSDTQYFGPGTRLTVL.

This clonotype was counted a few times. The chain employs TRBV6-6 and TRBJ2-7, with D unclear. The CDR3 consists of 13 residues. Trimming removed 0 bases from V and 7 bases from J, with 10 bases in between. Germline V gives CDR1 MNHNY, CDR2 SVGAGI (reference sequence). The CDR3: CASSYSTPKEQYF. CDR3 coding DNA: TGTGCCAGCAGTTACTCGACTCCCAAGGAGCAGTACTTC.

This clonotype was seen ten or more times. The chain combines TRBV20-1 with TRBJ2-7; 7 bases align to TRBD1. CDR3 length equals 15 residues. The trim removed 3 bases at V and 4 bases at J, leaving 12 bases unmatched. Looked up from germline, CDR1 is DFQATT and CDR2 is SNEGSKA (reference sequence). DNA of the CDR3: TGCAGTGCTAGGATAGACCCAGGACAGGTTTACGAGCAGTACTTC. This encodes CSARIDPGQVYEQYF.

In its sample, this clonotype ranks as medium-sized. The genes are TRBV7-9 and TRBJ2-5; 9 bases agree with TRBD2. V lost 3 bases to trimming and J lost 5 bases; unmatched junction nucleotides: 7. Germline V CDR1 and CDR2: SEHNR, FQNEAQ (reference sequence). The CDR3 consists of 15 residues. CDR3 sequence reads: CASSLPRGGRETQYF. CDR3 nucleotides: TGTGCCAGCAGCTTGCCGCGGGGGGGCCGGGAGACCCAGTACTTC.

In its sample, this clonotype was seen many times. In nucleotides, the CDR3 is TGTGCCAGCAGCTTAGGGCCTCAAGATACGCAGTATTTT. Protein: CASSLGPQDTQYF. V is TRBV7-2 and J is TRBJ2-3; D gene uncertain. The CDR3 has 13 residues. Per germline, CDR1 SGHTA and CDR2 FQGNSA. Between the trimmed V and J ends, which lost 1 base and 5 bases, there was a span of 7 bases.

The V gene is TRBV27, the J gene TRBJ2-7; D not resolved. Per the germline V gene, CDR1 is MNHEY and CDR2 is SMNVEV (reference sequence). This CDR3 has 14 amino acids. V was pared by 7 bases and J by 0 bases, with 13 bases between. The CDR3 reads CASKVFLGSYEQYF. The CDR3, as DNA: TGTGCCAGCAAGGTCTTTCTTGGCTCCTACGAGCAGTACTTC.

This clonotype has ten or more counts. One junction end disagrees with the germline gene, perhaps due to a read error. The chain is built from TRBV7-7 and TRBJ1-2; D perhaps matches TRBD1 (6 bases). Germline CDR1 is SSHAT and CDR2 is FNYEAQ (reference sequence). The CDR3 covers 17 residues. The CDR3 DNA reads TGTGCTAGCAGCTTAGAGCCGAAACCCAGGGGTAACTATGGCTACACCTTC. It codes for CASSLEPKPRGNYGYTF.

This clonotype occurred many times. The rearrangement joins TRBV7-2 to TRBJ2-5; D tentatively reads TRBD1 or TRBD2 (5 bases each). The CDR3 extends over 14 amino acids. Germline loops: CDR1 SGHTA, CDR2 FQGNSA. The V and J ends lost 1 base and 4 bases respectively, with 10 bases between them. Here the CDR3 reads CASSLGSGGETQYF. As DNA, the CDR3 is TGTGCCAGCAGCTTAGGTAGTGGGGGAGAGACCCAGTACTTC.

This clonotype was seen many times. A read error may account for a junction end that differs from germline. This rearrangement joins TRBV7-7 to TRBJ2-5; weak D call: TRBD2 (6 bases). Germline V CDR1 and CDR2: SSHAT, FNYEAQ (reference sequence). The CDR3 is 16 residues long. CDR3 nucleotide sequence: TGTGCTAGCAGCCCTTTCGGGGGACCCAGCCAAGAGACCCAGTACTTC. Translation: CASSPFGGPSQETQYF.

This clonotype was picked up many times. The CDR3 here is CASSIATGFQPQHF. In DNA, the CDR3 is TGTGCCAGTAGTATAGCGACGGGATTTCAGCCCCAGCATTTT. J is TRBJ1-5 and V is TRBV19; D is unclear. V was cut by 1 base and J by 6 bases, with 10 bases left in between. This CDR3 spans 14 amino acids. Germline loops: CDR1 LNHDA, CDR2 SQIVND (reference sequence).

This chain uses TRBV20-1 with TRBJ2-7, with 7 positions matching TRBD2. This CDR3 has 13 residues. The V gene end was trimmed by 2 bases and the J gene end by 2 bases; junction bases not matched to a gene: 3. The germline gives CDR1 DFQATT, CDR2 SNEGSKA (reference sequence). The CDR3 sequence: CSARLAAPYEQYF. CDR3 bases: TGCAGTGCTAGACTAGCGGCCCCCTACGAGCAGTACTTC.

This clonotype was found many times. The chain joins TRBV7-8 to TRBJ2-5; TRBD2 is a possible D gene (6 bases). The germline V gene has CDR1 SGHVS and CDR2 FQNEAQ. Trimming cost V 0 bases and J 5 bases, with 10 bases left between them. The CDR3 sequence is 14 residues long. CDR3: CASSLAEDYETQYF. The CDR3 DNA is TGTGCCAGCAGCTTAGCTGAGGACTATGAGACCCAGTACTTC.